This T cell receptor beta chain was captured by sequencing in a study of B cell selection in AIRE deficiency. Sorted regulatory T cells were CD4-positive, CD25-high and CD127-low or negative. Generated by immunoSEQ multiplex PCR, the TCRdb table keeps only in-frame clones and is missing some. The profile shows approximately 24,000 clones, roughly 90% of them singletons. CDR3 length equals 16 residues. Trimming pared 3 bases from V and 2 bases from J, leaving 14 bases between. Germline CDR1 reads KGHSH; CDR2 reads LQKENI. This TCR derives from a human donor in good health. The J gene is TRBJ1-5, the V gene TRBV18; a weak D match, TRBD1 (6 bases). Sequencing used CD4+CD25+ Tregs sorted from PBMCs. The CDR3 loop reads CASSPPGAVGNQPQHF. CDR3 DNA: TGTGCCAGCTCACCGCCGGGGGCGGTCGGCAATCAGCCCCAGCATTTT.